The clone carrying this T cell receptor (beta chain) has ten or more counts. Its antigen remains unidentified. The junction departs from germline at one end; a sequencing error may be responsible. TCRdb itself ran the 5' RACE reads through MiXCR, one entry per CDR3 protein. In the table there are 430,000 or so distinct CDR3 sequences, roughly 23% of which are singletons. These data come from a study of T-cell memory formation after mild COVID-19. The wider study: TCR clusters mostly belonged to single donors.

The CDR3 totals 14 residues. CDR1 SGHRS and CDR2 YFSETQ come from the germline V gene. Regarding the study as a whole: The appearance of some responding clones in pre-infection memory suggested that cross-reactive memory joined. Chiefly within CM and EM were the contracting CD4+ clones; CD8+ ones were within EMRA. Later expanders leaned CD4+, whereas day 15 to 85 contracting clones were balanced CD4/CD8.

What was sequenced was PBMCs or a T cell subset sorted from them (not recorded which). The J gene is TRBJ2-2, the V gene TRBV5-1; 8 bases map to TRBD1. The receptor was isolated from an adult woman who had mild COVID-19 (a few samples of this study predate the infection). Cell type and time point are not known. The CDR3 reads CASSRGQNTGELFF. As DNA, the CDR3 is TGTGCCAGCAGCAGGGGGCAAAACACCGGGGAGCTGTTTTTT. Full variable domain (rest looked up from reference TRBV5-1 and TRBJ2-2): KAGVTQTPRYLIKTRGQQVTLSCSPISGHRSVSWYQQTPGQGLQFLFEYFSETQRNKGNFPGRFSGRQFSNSRSEMNVSTLELGDSALYLCASSRGQNTGELFFGEGSRLTVL.